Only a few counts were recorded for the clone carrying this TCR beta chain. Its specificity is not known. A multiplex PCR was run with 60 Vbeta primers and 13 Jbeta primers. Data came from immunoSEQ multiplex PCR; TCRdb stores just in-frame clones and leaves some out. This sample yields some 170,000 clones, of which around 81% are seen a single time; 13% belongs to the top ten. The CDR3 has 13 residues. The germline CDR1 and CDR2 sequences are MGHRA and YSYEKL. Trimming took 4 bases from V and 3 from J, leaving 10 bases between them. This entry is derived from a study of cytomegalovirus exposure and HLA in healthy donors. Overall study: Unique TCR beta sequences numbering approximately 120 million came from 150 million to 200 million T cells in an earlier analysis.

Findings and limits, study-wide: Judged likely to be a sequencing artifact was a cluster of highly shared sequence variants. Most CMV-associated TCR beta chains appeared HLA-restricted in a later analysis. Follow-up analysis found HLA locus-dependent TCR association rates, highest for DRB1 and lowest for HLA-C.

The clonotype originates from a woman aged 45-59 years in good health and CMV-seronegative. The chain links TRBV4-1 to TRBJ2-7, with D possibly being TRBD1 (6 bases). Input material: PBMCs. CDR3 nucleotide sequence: TGCGCCAGCAGCCGGGACACATTCTACGAGCAGTACTTC. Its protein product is CASSRDTFYEQYF.